This T cell receptor beta chain stems from a study of cytomegalovirus exposure and HLA in healthy donors. Study-level findings and limits: Presence/absence analyses assumed roughly uniform sequencing depth across donors, which may not hold.

To note about this clone: The antigen is unknown.

These donors, healthy bone marrow donors, were studied. Primers for the PCR totalled 60 Vbeta and 13 Jbeta. The protocol was immunoSEQ multiplex PCR, while the TCRdb copy is restricted to in-frame clones and leaves out a portion. The top ten hold around 4% of the sample, which has approximately 100,000 clones, approximately 81% seen once. V dropped 3 bases and J dropped 2 bases, with 8 bases sitting between them. CDR1 LNHDA and CDR2 SQIVND come from the germline V gene (reference sequence). This CDR3 region has 14 residues. This clonotype was sampled from a female donor in good health and CMV-seropositive. The sequencing sample was made of PBMCs. This rearrangement joins TRBV19 to TRBJ1-5; D gene unclear. In nucleotides, the CDR3 is TGTGCCAGTAGTATTTATTATGGCAATCAGCCCCAGCATTTT. Its protein is CASSIYYGNQPQHF.